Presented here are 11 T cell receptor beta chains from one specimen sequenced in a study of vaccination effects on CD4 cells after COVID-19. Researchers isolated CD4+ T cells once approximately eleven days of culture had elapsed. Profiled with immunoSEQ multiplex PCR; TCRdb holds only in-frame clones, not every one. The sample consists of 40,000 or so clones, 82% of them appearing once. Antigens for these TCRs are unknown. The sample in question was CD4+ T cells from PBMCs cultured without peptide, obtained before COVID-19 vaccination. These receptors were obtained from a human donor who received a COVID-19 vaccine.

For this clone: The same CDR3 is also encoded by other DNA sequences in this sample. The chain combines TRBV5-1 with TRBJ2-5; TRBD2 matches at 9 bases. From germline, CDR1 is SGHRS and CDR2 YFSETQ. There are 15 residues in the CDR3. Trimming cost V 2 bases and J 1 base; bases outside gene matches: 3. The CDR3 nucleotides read TGCGCCAGCAGCTTCCTAGCGGGGACCCAAGAGACCCAGTACTTC. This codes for CASSFLAGTQETQYF.

The CDR3 nucleotides are TGCGCCAGCAGCTCGGGACAGTCGAACACTGAAGCTTTCTTT. This codes for CASSSGQSNTEAFF. This chain uses TRBV5-1 with TRBJ1-1, with 7 bases identical to TRBD1. CDR1 is SGHRS, CDR2 YFSETQ, per germline. J gave up 1 base and V 3 bases, and 3 bases lay outside the gene matches. CDR3 size: 14 residues.

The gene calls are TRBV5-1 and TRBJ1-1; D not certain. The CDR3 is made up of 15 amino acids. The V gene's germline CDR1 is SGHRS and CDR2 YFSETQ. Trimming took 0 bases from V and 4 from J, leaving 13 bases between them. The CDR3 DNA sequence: TGCGCCAGCAGCTTGGATGGAGCTAGATCCACTGAAGCTTTCTTT. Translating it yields CASSLDGARSTEAFF.

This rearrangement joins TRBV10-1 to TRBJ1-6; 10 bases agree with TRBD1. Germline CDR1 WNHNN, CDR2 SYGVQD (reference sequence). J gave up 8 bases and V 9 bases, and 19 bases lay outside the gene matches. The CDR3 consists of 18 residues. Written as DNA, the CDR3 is TGCGCCAGACCTAACCGGGACAGGGGCGGGTTAACGGATTCACCCCTCCACTTT. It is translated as CARPNRDRGGLTDSPLHF.

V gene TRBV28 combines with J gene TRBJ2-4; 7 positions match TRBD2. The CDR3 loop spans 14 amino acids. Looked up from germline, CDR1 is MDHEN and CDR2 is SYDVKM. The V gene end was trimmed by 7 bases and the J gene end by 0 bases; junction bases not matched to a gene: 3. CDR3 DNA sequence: TGTGCCAGCAAGGGCGGGGGAGCCAAAAACATTCAGTACTTC. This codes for CASKGGGAKNIQYF.

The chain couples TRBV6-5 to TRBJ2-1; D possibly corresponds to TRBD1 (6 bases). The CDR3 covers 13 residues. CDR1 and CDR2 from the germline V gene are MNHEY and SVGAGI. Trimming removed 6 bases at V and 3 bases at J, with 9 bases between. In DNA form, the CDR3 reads TGTGCCAGCAGCAACAGGGACTACAATGAGCAGTTCTTC. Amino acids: CASSNRDYNEQFF.

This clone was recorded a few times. The chain's CDR3 is CASRTGLSNQPQHF. CDR3 coding DNA: TGTGCCAGCAGGACAGGGTTAAGCAATCAGCCCCAGCATTTT. The rearrangement links TRBV2 to TRBJ1-5, with TRBD1 matching 7 bases. This CDR3 region has 14 residues. Per the germline V gene, CDR1 is SNHLY and CDR2 is FYNNEI. J gave up 1 base and V 6 bases, and 3 bases lay outside the gene matches.

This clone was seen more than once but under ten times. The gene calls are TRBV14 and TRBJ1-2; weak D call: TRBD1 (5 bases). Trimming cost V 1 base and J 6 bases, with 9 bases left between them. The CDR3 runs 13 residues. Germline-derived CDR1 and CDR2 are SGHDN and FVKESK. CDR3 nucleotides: TGTGCCAGCAGCCAAGCCCGCAGGGATGGCTACACCTTC. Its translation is CASSQARRDGYTF. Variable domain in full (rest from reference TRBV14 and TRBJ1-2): EAGVTQFPSHSVIEKGQTVTLRCDPISGHDNLYWYRRVMGKEIKFLLHFVKESKQDESGMPNNRFLAERTGGTYSTLKVQPAELEDSGVYFCASSQARRDGYTFGSGTRLTVV.

CDR3: CASSLAFWDRENIQYF. CDR3 coding DNA: TGTGCCAGCAGCTTAGCTTTTTGGGACAGGGAAAACATTCAGTACTTC. The chain employs TRBV7-2 and TRBJ2-4, with 9 nucleotides matching TRBD1. This CDR3 has 16 amino acids. The ends lost 0 bases at V and 5 bases at J; junction bases unmatched: 5. Germline lookup yields CDR1 SGHTA and CDR2 FQGNSA.

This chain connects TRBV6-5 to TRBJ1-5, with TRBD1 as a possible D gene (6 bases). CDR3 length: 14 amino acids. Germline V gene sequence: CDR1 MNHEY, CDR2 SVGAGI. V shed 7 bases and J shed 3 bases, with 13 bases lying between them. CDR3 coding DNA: TGTGCCAGCAAGCCGGGGGCGGTCAATCAGCCCCAGCATTTT. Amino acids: CASKPGAVNQPQHF.

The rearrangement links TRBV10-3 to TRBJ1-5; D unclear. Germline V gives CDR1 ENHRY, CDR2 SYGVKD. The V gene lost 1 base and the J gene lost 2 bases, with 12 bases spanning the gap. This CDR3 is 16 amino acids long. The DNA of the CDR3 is TGTGCCATCAGTGAGTATCGCCTTGCGGGCAATCAGCCCCAGCATTTT. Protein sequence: CAISEYRLAGNQPQHF.